This T cell receptor beta chain derives from a study of shared clonotypes between healthy human individuals. Study conclusions and caveats: Donors were few, which limited the genetic and exposure-history diversity represented. Some clonotypes were shared by all four sorted-subset donors, while others were not shared. The non-shared ones had lower generation probabilities than the shared ones. Sampling was confined to blood; repertoires within tissues likely differ.

Splitting the CD4+ cells yielded a CD45RA+ naive subset and a CD45RA-negative memory subset. Regarding this clone: Its antigen is unidentified.

Repertoires were generated with immunoSEQ multiplex PCR, while TCRdb's copy carries only in-frame clones and drops some. The sample has approximately 330,000 clones, less than 85% seen once. V shed 0 bases and J shed 4 bases, with 13 bases lying between them. Per the germline V gene, CDR1 is SGDLS and CDR2 is YYNGEE. This CDR3 is built from 16 residues. The rearrangement links TRBV9 to TRBJ2-2; a possible D gene is TRBD2 (5 bases). Sequencing was performed on memory CD4+ T cells sorted from blood. Sample subset: CD45RA-negative fraction. This clonotype was sampled from a man aged 25-45 years in good health. CDR3 sequence: CASSVVGEPGTGELFF. In DNA form, the CDR3 reads TGTGCCAGCAGCGTAGTCGGGGAGCCGGGCACCGGGGAGCTGTTTTTT.